This T cell receptor (beta chain) stems from a study of cytomegalovirus exposure and HLA in healthy donors. Study results and limitations: Specificity for CMV antigens was confirmed in vitro for three of the CMV-associated chains.

The donors comprised healthy bone marrow donors. At the time of sampling, donors were nominally healthy, though unrecorded immune exposures were likely. On this clone itself: Its specificity is unknown.

The PCR contained 60 Vbeta and 13 Jbeta primers. How the authors handled the data: Roughly 80 million unique TCR beta chains, about 11 million of them shared, were counted by a later analysis. Profiling relied on immunoSEQ multiplex PCR, and the TCRdb table lists in-frame clones only, not all of them. D and trimming come from the DNA, and the V and J calls and clone size come from that table. This repertoire shows more than 80,000 clones, about two thirds found once; its top ten account for 2.8%. V was pared by 5 bases and J by 4 bases, with 14 bases of the junction left unmatched. Germline lookup yields CDR1 MNHEY and CDR2 SMNVEV (reference sequence). The CDR3 has 18 amino acids.

Sequenced input: PBMCs. The receptor comes from a female donor in good health and CMV-seronegative. The rearrangement links TRBV27 to TRBJ2-1; 10 positions match TRBD2. Here the CDR3 reads CASSIQPLTGLAYNEQFF. CDR3 nucleotide sequence: TGTGCCAGCAGTATCCAACCTCTCACGGGACTAGCGTACAATGAGCAGTTCTTC.